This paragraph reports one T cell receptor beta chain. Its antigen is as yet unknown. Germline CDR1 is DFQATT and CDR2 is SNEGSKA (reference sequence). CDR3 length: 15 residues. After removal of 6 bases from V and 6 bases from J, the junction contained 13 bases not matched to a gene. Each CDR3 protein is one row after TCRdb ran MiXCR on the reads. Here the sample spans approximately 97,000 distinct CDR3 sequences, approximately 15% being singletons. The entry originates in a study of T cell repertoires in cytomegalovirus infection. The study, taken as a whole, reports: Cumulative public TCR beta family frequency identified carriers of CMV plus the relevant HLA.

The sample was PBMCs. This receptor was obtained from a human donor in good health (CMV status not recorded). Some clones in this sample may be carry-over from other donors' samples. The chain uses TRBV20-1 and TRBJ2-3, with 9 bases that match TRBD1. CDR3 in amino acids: CSAELDRGKSDTQYF. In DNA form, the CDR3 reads TGCAGTGCGGAACTGGACAGGGGAAAGTCGGATACGCAGTATTTT.